Listed here are 10 T cell receptor beta chains from one sample, sequenced in a study of cytomegalovirus exposure and HLA in healthy donors. The PCR made use of 60 Vbeta and 13 Jbeta primers. Produced via immunoSEQ multiplex PCR; TCRdb's table is partial and in-frame only. Here the sample spans more than 95,000 clones, roughly 85% being singletons. The specimen was PBMCs. The receptors originated from a man between 18 and 29 years old in good health and CMV-seropositive.

V usage is TRBV4-1 and J usage is TRBJ1-3; D call uncertain. This CDR3 region has 13 residues. Germline CDR1 MGHRA, CDR2 YSYEKL. V was cut by 7 bases and J by 3 bases, with 10 bases left in between. The CDR3 nucleotides are TGCGCCAGCAAGGAAAGACATGGAAACACCATATATTTT. Translated: CASKERHGNTIYF.

This chain's CDR3 is CAWGGDSGNTIYF. The CDR3 nucleotides read TGTGCCTGGGGGGGGGACTCTGGAAACACCATATATTTT. This chain uses TRBV30 with TRBJ1-3; tentative D call: TRBD1 (5 bases). Germline loops: CDR1 GTSNPN, CDR2 SVGIG (reference sequence). There are 13 residues in the CDR3. Deletions cut 5 bases from V and 0 bases from J, with 8 bases between. Using reference TRBV30 and TRBJ1-3 for the parts outside the CDR3, the full variable domain is SQTIHQWPATLVQPVGSPLSLECTVEGTSNPNLYWYRQAAGRGLQLLFYSVGIGQISSEVPQNLSASRPQDRQFILSSKKLLLSDSGFYLCAWGGDSGNTIYFGEGSWLTVV.

The gene calls are TRBV5-4 and TRBJ1-4; D not certain. The CDR3 has 13 amino acids. V was trimmed by 4 bases and J by 8 bases, leaving 12 bases between them. Germline lookup yields CDR1 SGHNT and CDR2 YYREEE (reference sequence). The CDR3 reads CASSQDVEEKLFF. Written as DNA, the CDR3 is TGTGCCAGCAGCCAAGACGTGGAGGAAAAACTGTTTTTT.

The V call is TRBV5-1, the J call TRBJ1-3; no clear D gene. CDR1 is SGHRS, CDR2 YFSETQ, per germline. V shed 0 bases and J shed 2 bases, with 15 bases lying between them. CDR3 length: 17 amino acids. As DNA, the CDR3 is TGCGCCAGCAGCTTGGTGAGTGTAGTCCTGACTGGAAACACCATATATTTT. This sequence encodes CASSLVSVVLTGNTIYF.

V usage is TRBV18 and J usage is TRBJ2-6; 7 positions match TRBD1. With 0 bases clipped from V and 1 base from J, the junction kept 9 bases outside the gene matches. CDR1 is KGHSH and CDR2 is LQKENI in the germline V gene. The CDR3 spans 19 residues. The CDR3 nucleotides read TGTGCCAGCTCACCACCAGGGGGCGAGTATCTGTCTGGGGCCAACGTCCTGACTTTC. This codes for CASSPPGGEYLSGANVLTF.

The CDR3 region has the DNA TGTGCCAGCAGCCTAGAATTCCGACAGCAAAACTATGGCTACACCTTC. Encoded protein: CASSLEFRQQNYGYTF. The V and J genes are TRBV5-5 and TRBJ1-2, with TRBD1 as a possible D gene (5 bases). Germline lookup yields CDR1 SGHKS and CDR2 YYEKEE (reference sequence). The CDR3 consists of 16 residues. The V gene lost 4 bases and the J gene lost 2 bases, with 18 bases spanning the gap.

V usage is TRBV6-5 and J usage is TRBJ1-6; no clear D. Trimming pared 0 bases from V and 7 bases from J, leaving 13 bases between. The CDR3 consists of 16 residues. The germline V gene has CDR1 MNHEY and CDR2 SVGAGI. The CDR3 here is CASSYSRKGGNSPLHF. The CDR3 nucleotides read TGTGCCAGCAGTTACTCGAGAAAGGGAGGGAATTCACCCCTCCACTTT.

The V and J genes are TRBV5-1 and TRBJ1-4; tentative D call: TRBD1 (5 bases). The V end was cut by 0 bases, the J end by 1 base, with 10 bases between. Germline V CDR1 and CDR2: SGHRS, YFSETQ. The CDR3 is 16 amino acids. This CDR3 is CASSLGGFVTNEKLFF. The CDR3 DNA is TGCGCCAGCAGCTTGGGGGGCTTTGTAACTAATGAAAAACTGTTTTTT.

With respect to this clone: This CDR3 fails to terminate in the conserved phenylalanine or tryptophan, so it likely reflects a read error. The chain carries TRBV27 and TRBJ1-2, with 9 bases fitting TRBD1. Germline CDR1 MNHEY, CDR2 SMNVEV (reference sequence). This CDR3 has 13 residues. V gave up 3 bases and J gave up 8 bases; unmatched junction bases: 4. In DNA, the CDR3 is TGTGCCAGCAGTTTCGGGACAGGGAACGGCTACACCTTA. Encoded protein: CASSFGTGNGYTL.

The gene calls are TRBV6-1 and TRBJ1-5; no firm D call. V gave up 2 bases and J gave up 6 bases, with 8 bases separating them. This CDR3 is 13 amino acids long. Per the germline V gene, CDR1 is MNHNS and CDR2 is SASEGT. CDR3 in DNA: TGTGCCAGCAGTGAATCTTTTTTTCAGCCCCAGCATTTT. Its protein product is CASSESFFQPQHF.